This T cell receptor beta chain is drawn from a study of blood T cell repertoires in COVID-19. On the study more broadly: Researchers got acute and convalescent COVID-19 samples from the United States, Italy and Spain. PBMCs, B-cell-depleted T cells, or T cells were the source of the cDNA or gDNA that made up the material.

Germline CDR1 reads SGHDT; CDR2 reads YYEEEE. There are 14 residues in the CDR3. J gave up 8 bases and V 5 bases, and 9 bases lay outside the gene matches. Per the authors' pipeline: Quantification of nucleated cells was approximated via reference gene primer amplification. The repertoire was sequenced with immunoSEQ multiplex PCR; TCRdb's copy has only in-frame clones and lacks some. The V and J calls and the clone size are those of that table, but D and trimming were determined from the DNA. The sample holds about 85,000 clones, around 90% seen once. Sequencing was performed on peripheral blood. J is TRBJ1-4 and V is TRBV5-6, with TRBD1 matching over 7 bases. The receptor was derived from a woman at least 80 years old with active or convalescent COVID-19. The CDR3 DNA follows: TGTGCCAGCAGTAGACCCTCAGGGGGGGAAAAACTGTTTTTT. This sequence encodes CASSRPSGGEKLFF.